Below are 22 T cell receptor beta chains sequenced from a single sample in a study of circulating CD8 cells and anti-PD-1 response in melanoma. TCR libraries were prepared from roughly 14 ng of total RNA with the QIAseq Immune Repertoire TCR panel. Using its own MiXCR run on the reads, TCRdb lists one record per CDR3 protein. The sample shows over 400 distinct CDR3 sequences, about 7% of them seen only once. Sorting of live CD3+CD8+TCRalphabeta+ cells by PD-1 and/or TIGIT gave four subsets. This sample comprised CD8+ T cells from PBMCs, obtained at baseline or after one month of anti-PD-1 therapy (not recorded which). Source of these receptors: a human donor with melanoma.

About this clonotype: Being one base from a much bigger clone, this may be a read error. The V gene is TRBV19, the J gene TRBJ2-1, with 10 bases fitting TRBD2. Trimming removed 5 bases from V and 5 bases from J; junction bases left unmatched: 6. CDR1 LNHDA and CDR2 SQIVND come from the germline V gene (reference sequence). The CDR3 spans 15 residues. The CDR3 coding sequence is TGTGCCAGTAGTGCGGCTAGCGGGAGCCACAATGAGCAGTTCTTC. As protein: CASSAASGSHNEQFF.

V is TRBV28 and J is TRBJ2-1; the match to TRBD2 covers 7 bases. The CDR3 contains 17 residues. Germline V gives CDR1 MDHEN, CDR2 SYDVKM. The trim removed 5 bases at V and 8 bases at J, leaving 18 bases unmatched. DNA for the CDR3: TGTGCCAGCAGTCTCGAACTCGCGGGAGCTTTTGTAGATGAGCAGTTCTTC. It codes for CASSLELAGAFVDEQFF.

This clonotype is labeled as large. The V call is TRBV27, the J call TRBJ2-1; tentatively, D is TRBD2 (6 bases). In germline, CDR1 is MNHEY, CDR2 SMNVEV (reference sequence). This CDR3 has 15 residues. V was trimmed by 5 bases and J by 0 bases, leaving 11 bases between them. The CDR3 region is CASSPLAGSYNEQFF. Here the CDR3 DNA reads TGTGCCAGCAGTCCACTAGCAGGCTCCTACAATGAGCAGTTCTTC.

This clonotype is classed as medium-sized. The rearrangement joins TRBV28 to TRBJ1-5; 9 bases are a match to TRBD1. Germline CDR1 reads MDHEN; CDR2 reads SYDVKM. Trimming took 2 bases from V and 7 from J; bases not matched to a gene: 3. This CDR3 comprises 14 residues. The CDR3 protein is CASSLAGQGQPQHF. The CDR3 DNA reads TGTGCCAGCAGTTTAGCGGGACAGGGACAGCCCCAGCATTTT. Full variable domain (remainder filled in from reference TRBV28 and TRBJ1-5): DVKVTQSSRYLVKRTGEKVFLECVQDMDHENMFWYRQDPGLGLRLIYFSYDVKMKEKGDIPEGYSVSREKKERFSLILESASTNQTSMYLCASSLAGQGQPQHFGDGTRLSIL.

By proportion, this clonotype is medium-sized (0.01 to 0.1%). This sequence joins TRBV28 and TRBJ2-2; D ambiguous. The CDR3 totals 14 residues. Trimming took 2 bases from V and 0 from J, leaving 4 bases between them. The germline CDR1 and CDR2 sequences are MDHEN and SYDVKM. CDR3 nucleotides: TGTGCCAGCAGTTTAGGAGCGAACACCGGGGAGCTGTTTTTT. As protein: CASSLGANTGELFF.

Relative to its sample, this clonotype is large (0.1 to 1%). V is TRBV29-1 and J is TRBJ2-5; TRBD1 is a possible D gene (6 bases). The CDR3 covers 13 residues. V was trimmed by 2 bases and J by 4 bases, leaving 11 bases between them. Germline V CDR1 and CDR2: SQVTM, ANQGSEA. The CDR3 sequence is CSVETDSLETQYF. The CDR3 DNA follows: TGCAGCGTTGAAACGGACAGTCTAGAGACCCAGTACTTC.

By share, this clonotype counts as medium-sized. The chain has TRBV24-1 and TRBJ2-6; D is perhaps TRBD1 or TRBD2 (6 bases each). V lost 1 base and J 0 bases, leaving 18 bases between the germline ends. Germline CDR1 is KGHDR and CDR2 is SFDVKD. The CDR3 spans 20 residues. The DNA for the CDR3 is TGTGCCACCAGTGATTTCAACAGTCCCGGAGGGGGCTCTGGGGCCAACGTCCTGACTTTC. It encodes CATSDFNSPGGGSGANVLTF.

The chain employs TRBV27 and TRBJ1-6, with 7 positions matching TRBD1. Unmatched junction bases numbered 13, after V lost 5 bases and J lost 12 bases. This CDR3 has 15 residues. Germline V gene sequence: CDR1 MNHEY, CDR2 SMNVEV (reference sequence). DNA for the CDR3: TGTGCCAGCAGTGTCGAGTCACAGGGGTATCTACCCCTCCACTTT. Amino acids: CASSVESQGYLPLHF.

This clonotype was seen a handful of times. The chain employs TRBV28 and TRBJ2-1, with D possibly being TRBD1 (5 bases). Between the trimmed V and J ends, which lost 2 bases and 8 bases, there was a span of 16 bases. CDR1 is MDHEN and CDR2 is SYDVKM in the germline V gene. The CDR3 length is 15 residues. CDR3 loop: CASSLGRQTADEQFF. CDR3 sequence (DNA): TGTGCCAGCAGTTTAGGGCGACAGACCGCCGATGAGCAGTTCTTC.

By share of the sample, this clonotype is large. The chain links TRBV19 to TRBJ1-1; D is unclear. Germline-derived CDR1 and CDR2 are LNHDA and SQIVND (reference sequence). V was clipped by 1 base and J by 8 bases, with 11 bases between them. CDR3 length: 13 amino acids. CDR3 residues: CASSIVRGNEAFF. The CDR3, as DNA: TGTGCCAGTAGTATAGTGAGAGGGAACGAAGCTTTCTTT.

In its sample, this clonotype ranks as medium-sized. CDR3 sequence: CATSDPGTGLELFF. The CDR3 DNA is TGTGCCACCAGTGATCCCGGGACAGGATTGGAGCTGTTTTTT. J is TRBJ2-2 and V is TRBV24-1; 8 positions match TRBD1. The CDR3 has 14 residues. CDR1 and CDR2 (germline): KGHDR, SFDVKD. The V gene end was trimmed by 3 bases and the J gene end by 10 bases; junction bases not matched to a gene: 6.

This clonotype qualifies as large. The rearrangement uses TRBV29-1 and TRBJ2-1; 7 nucleotides agree with TRBD1. CDR3 length: 12 amino acids. CDR1 is SQVTM and CDR2 is ANQGSEA in the germline V gene. V shed 5 bases and J 7 bases; nucleotides not matched to a gene: 5. CDR3 sequence: CSVTGVVNEQFF. CDR3 sequence (DNA): TGCAGCGTTACAGGGGTTGTGAATGAGCAGTTCTTC.

By frequency in the sample, this clonotype is medium-sized (0.01 to 0.1%). The chain carries TRBV7-8 and TRBJ2-7, with unresolved D. Deletions cut 2 bases from V and 5 bases from J, with 10 bases between. The CDR3 length is 13 residues. Germline CDR1 reads SGHVS; CDR2 reads FQNEAQ. Here the CDR3 DNA reads TGTGCCAGCAGCTTAAATAGGGTTGACGAGCAGTACTTC. The encoded protein is CASSLNRVDEQYF.

J is TRBJ2-1 and V is TRBV7-3; tentatively, D is TRBD2 (6 bases). Germline CDR1 and CDR2: SGHTA and FQGTGA. The CDR3 has 15 residues. The V end was cut by 5 bases, the J end by 8 bases, with 19 bases between. Here the CDR3 reads CASSRLARGTDEQFF. The CDR3 nucleotides read TGTGCCAGCAGCCGGCTAGCGAGAGGCACAGATGAGCAGTTCTTC.

This clonotype rates as medium-sized. CDR3 DNA sequence: TGTGCCAGCAGTTATAGCGGGAGCTCCTACAATGAGCAGTTCTTC. This codes for CASSYSGSSYNEQFF. The genes are TRBV6-5 and TRBJ2-1, with 9 bases identical to TRBD2. The CDR3 runs to 15 residues. From germline, CDR1 is MNHEY and CDR2 SVGAGI. The junction had 0 bases not matched to a gene; V was cut back by 3 bases and J by 0 bases.

By frequency in the sample, this clonotype is medium-sized. The V call is TRBV21-1, the J call TRBJ2-3; the table's D call, TRBD2, was not checked against the DNA. TRBV21-1 is a recognized pseudogene. The CDR3 covers 16 residues. CDR3 protein: CASSKEGASGTDTQYF. The CDR3 DNA reads TGTGCCAGCAGCAAAGAGGGTGCTAGCGGTACTGATACGCAGTATTTT.

Sample share makes this clonotype large. The CDR3 nucleotides are TGTGCCAGCAAGGGGCTGACGCAAAGGGGCCAAGAGACCCAGTACTTC. Its translation: CASKGLTQRGQETQYF. The chain combines TRBV27 with TRBJ2-5; D perhaps matches TRBD1 (5 bases). Germline lookup yields CDR1 MNHEY and CDR2 SMNVEV (reference sequence). V shed 7 bases and J shed 1 base, with 19 bases lying between them. CDR3 length: 16 amino acids.

In this sample, this clonotype is medium-sized. The chain recombines TRBV19 with TRBJ2-1; TRBD2 matches 11 bases. Germline V lookup: CDR1 LNHDA, CDR2 SQIVND (reference sequence). The CDR3 has 15 amino acids. Trimming removed 6 bases from V and 4 bases from J; junction bases left unmatched: 5. DNA for the CDR3: TGTGCCAGTAGCTCCCTAGCGGGAGGTTACAATGAGCAGTTCTTC. This codes for CASSSLAGGYNEQFF.

By frequency in the sample, this clonotype is medium-sized. The chain joins TRBV27 to TRBJ2-7; 10 bases agree with TRBD1. This CDR3 spans 17 amino acids. Losses at the gene ends were 3 bases for V and 3 bases for J; bases not matched to a gene: 11. Germline V gene lookup returns CDR1 MNHEY and CDR2 SMNVEV (reference sequence). The CDR3 DNA reads TGTGCCAGCAGTTTTCAACCTGGTGGGGACAGGGGCTACGAGCAGTACTTC. It is translated as CASSFQPGGDRGYEQYF.

In its sample, this clonotype is medium-sized. This may be a read error, as it is one base from a much larger clone. The J gene is TRBJ2-3, the V gene TRBV20-1; 9 positions agree with TRBD2. The V and J ends lost 2 bases and 0 bases, in that order; junction bases with no gene match: 18. The length of the CDR3 is 20 residues. From germline, CDR1 is DFQATT and CDR2 SNEGSKA (reference sequence). The DNA for the CDR3 is TGCAGTGCTAGACCCCCTGGACCAGCGGGAGGTACCACTAGCACAGATACGCAGTATTTT. Translation: CSARPPGPAGGTTSTDTQYF.

This clonotype was seen a handful of times. The chain joins TRBV30 to TRBJ2-1; 9 bases align to TRBD2. Germline V gene sequence: CDR1 GTSNPN, CDR2 SVGIG (reference sequence). The CDR3 is made up of 15 amino acids. J lost 3 bases, V lost 0 bases, and 3 bases had no gene match. This chain's CDR3 is CAWSVASGIYNEQFF. As DNA, the CDR3 is TGTGCCTGGAGTGTGGCTAGCGGGATCTACAATGAGCAGTTCTTC.

Within the sample, this clonotype is large (0.1 to 1%). At one end, the junction sequence differs from germline, possibly due to a read error. The V call is TRBV2, the J call TRBJ2-2; the match to TRBD2 covers 7 bases. Germline CDR1 reads SNHLY; CDR2 reads FYNNEI. The CDR3 is 15 residues long. This chain's CDR3 is CASREGLGGTGELFF. CDR3 sequence (DNA): TGTGCCAGCAGGGAAGGACTAGGAGGGACCGGGGAGCTGTTTTTT.